The clone carrying this T cell receptor beta chain was counted once. This sample stems from a study of blood T cell repertoires in COVID-19. In the study overall: The United States, Italy and Spain supplied acute and convalescent COVID-19 samples. Nucleic acid was either cDNA or gDNA, and it came from T cells, B-cell-depleted T cells, or PBMCs.

Clones were sequenced by immunoSEQ multiplex PCR, and TCRdb holds only the in-frame ones, with some missing. The sample includes around 300,000 clones, over 75% seen only once; the top ten take 11%. Germline CDR1 is SGHKS and CDR2 is YYEKEE (reference sequence). Trimming shortened V by 2 bases and J by 1 base, and 18 bases separated the two germline ends. CDR3 length equals 17 residues. This receptor was obtained from a woman aged 70-85 years with acute or convalescent COVID-19. The chain has TRBV5-5 and TRBJ1-1; D not resolved. The sequenced sample consisted of peripheral blood. This chain's CDR3 is CASSFGAASGSNTEAFF. The CDR3 coding sequence is TGTGCCAGCAGCTTCGGAGCAGCCTCGGGATCGAACACTGAAGCTTTCTTT. Full variable domain (missing parts from reference TRBV5-5 and TRBJ1-1): DAGVTQSPTHLIKTRGQQVTLRCSPISGHKSVSWYQQVLGQGPQFIFQYYEKEERGRGNFPDRFSARQFPNYSSELNVNALLLGDSALYLCASSFGAASGSNTEAFFGQGTRLTVV.